The present TCR beta chain was sequenced within a study of blood T cells in healthy people across ages (dated by TCRdb to 2013 to 2016). As for the study more broadly: In model experiments, roughly one uniquely barcoded TCR beta cDNA molecule per two T cells was captured by template switching. To track age-related changes in TCR beta repertoire diversity, the study relied on deep sequencing normalized with unique cDNA molecular identifiers. Two additional independent replicas of 1 million unique cDNA reads from the same blood draw were analyzed for two donors (one aged 18 to 29 and one aged 80 or older). The donors were divided into four age groups: young (average around 16 years), middle-aged (roughly 40), aged (under 70) and long-lived (roughly 86).

This clonotype has only one observation. What antigen it recognizes has not been identified. Base qualities are not recorded, but no much larger clone differs from it by a single base. Summary of the overall study and its limitations: Compared with the aged group, more naive CD4+ T cells, fewer expanded clones and increased TCR diversity were shown by the long-lived group, suggesting age selection. As age increased, observed TCR beta diversity per million T cells dropped in a roughly linear way, and a significant reduction was already evident by age around 41. Because donor CMV infection status was unknown, age-related changes in expanded clonotypes were potentially confounded. Total diversity estimates from one million sequenced T cells were considered lower bounds and underestimates. There was a strong correlation between observed TCR beta diversity and the percentage of naive T cells measured by flow cytometry. Bulk unsorted PBMC profiling prevented conclusive comparison of naive and antigen-experienced compartments.

The donors were 40 or so Caucasian individuals from Russia, aged roughly 6 to 100 years, who were systemically healthy. Each donor gave ten milliliters of peripheral blood, collected into EDTA-treated Vacutainer tubes. Ficoll-Paque density-gradient centrifugation was used to isolate PBMCs, with at least 7 million obtained per sample. Total RNA was extracted from PBMCs with Trizol reagent, with at least 6 micrograms obtained per sample. Naive CD45RAhigh/CD27high T cell percentages were measured by flow cytometry on a PBMC aliquot from every donor. The method was 5' RACE. TCRdb shows the sequencer as Illumina HiSeq 2500. A second PCR of roughly 6 to 11 cycles was run with a J-beta primer mix and a sample-barcoded 5' primer. Each TCR beta cDNA molecule received a unique molecular identifier from a template-switch 5' adaptor carrying 12 random nucleotides. Each sample yielded at least 3 million CDR3-containing paired-end reads. The Mint cDNA synthesis kit, primed by a TRBC-specific oligonucleotide, was used to synthesize first-strand cDNA from all RNA. Following uracil-DNA glycosylase treatment, a first 18-cycle PCR with universal primers M1SS and BC2_uni_R was performed on all cDNA. In the original analysis: Normalization of each sample was performed by random selection of 1 million high-quality reads, each carrying a distinct molecular identifier. Instead of being binned into consensus sequences, reads with shared molecular identifiers were discarded. CDR3 identification, clonotype clustering and error correction used MiTCR with a Q25 quality threshold and the strictest error-elimination algorithm. A nonparametric unseen species model with Euler transformation was used to estimate lower-bound total TCR beta diversity. TCRdb redid the processing of the public reads, applying fastp at Q25 and MiXCR, and retained in-frame beta chains. Rows matching on CDR3 protein sequence are summarized as one entry with the most common DNA and genes. The V and J calls here are based on TCRdb, not the publication. Present in this sample are 700,000 to 900,000 distinct CDR3 sequences, roughly 26% of which were seen just once. The ten largest account for 3% of the sample.

The data were also submitted as part of a second study, on T cells of mothers and their children. As that second study puts it: Nine systemically healthy Caucasian individuals served as donors, namely three mothers together with their six children. cDNA synthesis consumed the entire amount of extracted RNA, loaded at approximately 1.4 ug RNA in each 15 ul reaction. Sample barcodes and 2-4 random nucleotides were added via the M1S primer in the second PCR. Over 8.5 million TCR beta CDR3 reads were obtained for each mother, and approximately 3 million reads were obtained for each child. TCR recombination output is similarly shaped by thymic selection in related and unrelated pairs, with a minor effect exerted by inherited differences. Normalized repertoire overlap was always slightly but never significantly higher in related than unrelated mother-child pairs. No persistent microchimeric T cell clones were detected, at a sensitivity of 90 to 100 clones per million clonotypes. Deep NGS was used in the study to compare the TCR beta repertoires of mothers and children and to look for features that separate related mother-child pairs from unrelated individuals. On average, the children were about 10 +/- 4 years old, while the mothers were roughly 40 +/- 4 years old. Libraries were sequenced on Illumina HiSeq 2000 with 100+100 nt paired-end reads after adapter ligation with NEBNext reagents. Mother and child libraries were prepared a month apart and sequenced in separate runs to prevent cross-contamination. For each donor, between 500,000 and 2,000,000 distinct TCR beta clonotypes were identified. Naive TCR beta clonotypes were estimated from low-frequency clonotypes matched to each donor's FACS-determined naive share, without sorting.

This sequence originates from a boy aged 5-17 years in good health. Sequenced material: blood.

The DNA is as follows: TGTGCCAGCAGCCAAGGTCCCGGGAGCGGCTACACCTTC. Protein translation: CASSQGPGSGYTF. This sequence uses TRBV3-1 and TRBJ1-2; the D gene cannot be resolved reliably. From cysteine to phenylalanine, the CDR3 is 13 amino acids long. This entry keeps only the CDR3 DNA: 39 bases, framed from base 1. In the germline V gene (reference sequence), CDR1 corresponds to LGHDT and CDR2 to YNNKEL. Trimming at the junction amounts to 1 base on V and 8 bases on J, and the germline ends lie 11 bases apart.